The 20 T cell receptor beta chains presented below share a single source sample, sequenced in a study of blood T cell repertoires in COVID-19. The method was immunoSEQ multiplex PCR; TCRdb's version includes in-frame clones alone and lacks a portion of them. The sample gives around 220,000 clones, approximately 81% of which show up once; 15% to 20% is in the top ten. The sequencing sample was made of peripheral blood. The receptor source for this set is a man aged 25 to 45 with active or convalescent COVID-19.

The chain recombines TRBV12-3 or TRBV12-4 with TRBJ1-2; no clear D gene. V shed 6 bases and J shed 7 bases, with 9 bases lying between them. The CDR3 totals 11 residues. The CDR3 DNA reads as TGTGCCAGCAGAAATGAGATTGGCTACACCTTC. Translating gives CASRNEIGYTF.

The rearrangement uses TRBV6-5 and TRBJ1-1; D uncertain. The V end lost 8 bases, the J end lost 8 bases, and 9 bases lay between the germline ends. This CDR3 has 10 residues. Germline lookup yields CDR1 MNHEY and CDR2 SVGAGI. CDR3 DNA sequence: TGTGCCAGCGTGGGCAGGGAAGCTTTCTTT. Its translation: CASVGREAFF.

The rearrangement uses TRBV11-2 and TRBJ2-5; TRBD2 aligns across 11 bases. The V and J ends lost 3 bases and 12 bases, in that order; junction bases with no gene match: 12. Germline V gene sequence: CDR1 SGHAT, CDR2 FQNNGV. The CDR3 covers 15 residues. CDR3 amino acids: CASSFSDSLSGGEYF. DNA for the CDR3: TGTGCCAGCAGCTTTTCAGACTCCCTTAGCGGGGGGGAGTACTTC.

The count of this clone is one. This chain connects TRBV12-3 or TRBV12-4 to TRBJ1-5; 7 bases are a match to TRBD1. CDR3 size: 13 residues. J lost 7 bases, V lost 3 bases, and 3 bases had no gene match. For the CDR3, the DNA is TGTGCCAGCAGTTTCGGGGACAGACAGCCCCAGCATTTT. It codes for CASSFGDRQPQHF.

This chain uses TRBV20-1 with TRBJ2-3; D is uncertain. From germline, CDR1 is DFQATT and CDR2 SNEGSKA (reference sequence). This CDR3 comprises 11 residues. The V end was cut by 7 bases, the J end by 2 bases, with 7 bases between. The CDR3 sequence: CSDTSTDTQYF. CDR3 in DNA: TGCAGTGACACCTCCACAGATACGCAGTATTTT.

This chain connects TRBV19 to TRBJ2-7; 13 nucleotides agree with TRBD2. V was clipped by 6 bases and J by 5 bases; unmatched bases: 10. Germline V gene lookup returns CDR1 LNHDA and CDR2 SQIVND (reference sequence). The CDR3 covers 16 residues. CDR3 bases: TGTGCCAGTAGCCCGGGGACTAGCGGGAATCCGAACGAGCAGTACTTC. Translating it yields CASSPGTSGNPNEQYF.

The rearrangement joins TRBV24-1 to TRBJ1-2, with D perhaps TRBD1 (5 bases). The germline V gene encodes CDR1 KGHDR and CDR2 SFDVKD. Deletions cut 4 bases from V and 4 bases from J, with 9 bases between. CDR3 length equals 13 residues. Here the CDR3 reads CATSDRGGYGYTF. CDR3 coding DNA: TGTGCCACCAGTGACCGGGGGGGCTATGGCTACACCTTC.

The chain uses TRBV6-5 and TRBJ1-1, with 7 bases fitting TRBD1. The CDR3 has 13 residues. Germline assignment: CDR1 MNHEY and CDR2 SVGAGI. V was pared by 4 bases and J by 4 bases, with 3 bases of the junction left unmatched. The CDR3, as DNA: TGTGCCAGCAGTTCCGGGACAGTCACTGAAGCTTTCTTT. Translating gives CASSSGTVTEAFF.

This clone showed up just a few times. The J gene is TRBJ1-1, the V gene TRBV20-1; D is unresolved. Germline V lookup: CDR1 DFQATT, CDR2 SNEGSKA (reference sequence). This CDR3 region has 10 residues. Trimming shortened V by 5 bases and J by 3 bases, and 4 bases separated the two germline ends. The CDR3 nucleotides read TGCAGTGCTCTCGACACTGAAGCTTTCTTT. Encoded protein: CSALDTEAFF.

V usage is TRBV28 and J usage is TRBJ2-3; 8 bases agree with TRBD2. The CDR3 has 16 residues. Germline V gene lookup returns CDR1 MDHEN and CDR2 SYDVKM. V trimming: 7 bases; J trimming: 3 bases; junction bases outside the gene matches: 12. CDR3 sequence reads: CASMSGGRVWTDTQYF. The CDR3 DNA reads TGTGCCAGCATGTCGGGGGGGCGAGTTTGGACAGATACGCAGTATTTT.

V usage is TRBV2 and J usage is TRBJ2-3; D may be TRBD2 (6 bases). The CDR3 is 14 residues long. V gave up 7 bases and J gave up 1 base, with 12 bases separating them. The germline CDR1 and CDR2 sequences are SNHLY and FYNNEI. The CDR3 DNA is TGTGCCAGCATCCAACAGCGGGGCACAGATACGCAGTATTTT. Amino acids: CASIQQRGTDTQYF. Together with reference TRBV2 and TRBJ2-3, the CDR3 gives the full variable domain: EPEVTQTPSHQVTQMGQEVILRCVPISNHLYFYWYRQILGQKVEFLVSFYNNEISEKSEIFDDQFSVERPDGSNFTLKIRSTKLEDSAMYFCASIQQRGTDTQYFGPGTRLTVL.

The genes are TRBV7-2 and TRBJ2-3; TRBD1 aligns across 8 bases. CDR1 SGHTA and CDR2 FQGNSA come from the germline V gene. V dropped 6 bases and J dropped 4; count of bases not matched to a gene: 12. CDR3 length: 16 residues. The DNA for the CDR3 is TGTGCCAGCAGACAGGGGGAAAGGGGTCGGGCAGATACGCAGTATTTT. Translation: CASRQGERGRADTQYF.

V gene TRBV20-1 combines with J gene TRBJ2-7, with 7 bases aligning to TRBD2. Germline CDR1 and CDR2: DFQATT and SNEGSKA (reference sequence). The V and J ends lost 3 bases and 2 bases, in that order; junction bases with no gene match: 4. This CDR3 comprises 13 residues. Here the CDR3 reads CSASRGLAYEQYF. The CDR3 DNA follows: TGCAGTGCTAGTAGAGGACTAGCCTACGAGCAGTACTTC.

The J gene is TRBJ2-1, the V gene TRBV11-2; 8 bases agree with TRBD2. The CDR3 loop spans 17 amino acids. The V gene's germline CDR1 is SGHAT and CDR2 FQNNGV. J gave up 8 bases and V 0 bases, and 12 bases lay outside the gene matches. CDR3 sequence: CASSLDLPGGPKDEQFF. The CDR3 nucleotides are TGTGCCAGCAGCTTAGATTTGCCGGGGGGGCCTAAAGATGAGCAGTTCTTC.

The J gene is TRBJ2-1, the V gene TRBV2; 7 bases fit TRBD2. From germline, CDR1 is SNHLY and CDR2 FYNNEI. Trimming removed 6 bases from V and 6 bases from J; junction bases left unmatched: 8. The CDR3 extends over 14 amino acids. The CDR3 spells CASRVIREGNEQFF. CDR3 nucleotide sequence: TGTGCCAGCAGAGTCATCAGGGAGGGCAATGAGCAGTTCTTC.

The CDR3 DNA reads TGTGCCATCTGGGGCCTAAATGTGGGATCTAATGAAAAACTGTTTTTT. Its translation: CAIWGLNVGSNEKLFF. V and J are TRBV19 and TRBJ1-4; TRBD1 is a possible D gene (5 bases). The germline gives CDR1 LNHDA, CDR2 SQIVND (reference sequence). The CDR3 totals 16 residues. V was shortened by 10 bases and J by 3 bases, with 21 bases between the two germline ends.

The chain couples TRBV11-2 to TRBJ2-6; 7 bases map to TRBD2. V was clipped by 4 bases and J by 0 bases; unmatched bases: 9. Germline V CDR1 and CDR2: SGHAT, FQNNGV. CDR3 length: 18 amino acids. CDR3: CASSSAGMSFSGANVLTF. The CDR3 coding sequence is TGTGCCAGCAGCTCAGCGGGGATGTCCTTCTCTGGGGCCAACGTCCTGACTTTC.

This chain connects TRBV24-1 to TRBJ1-5; no definite D call. V lost 1 base, J lost 8 bases, and 11 bases lay in between. The CDR3 runs 14 residues. The V gene's germline CDR1 is KGHDR and CDR2 SFDVKD. CDR3 protein: CATSDFTAVEPQHF. DNA of the CDR3: TGTGCCACCAGTGATTTCACGGCGGTTGAGCCCCAGCATTTT.

This sequence joins TRBV30 and TRBJ2-1; TRBD2 agrees at 8 bases. CDR3 size: 13 residues. Germline V gene data show CDR1 as GTSNPN and CDR2 as SVGIG (reference sequence). Trimming removed 3 bases from V and 7 bases from J; junction bases left unmatched: 5. The DNA of the CDR3 is TGTGCCTGGAGCCTAGGCGGGAGGAATGAGCAGTTCTTC. Translation: CAWSLGGRNEQFF. The full variable domain, its missing parts supplied by reference TRBV30 and TRBJ2-1, is SQTIHQWPATLVQPVGSPLSLECTVEGTSNPNLYWYRQAAGRGLQLLFYSVGIGQISSEVPQNLSASRPQDRQFILSSKKLLLSDSGFYLCAWSLGGRNEQFFGPGTRLTVL.

Comments on this clone: Other DNA sequences within the sample encode an identical CDR3. The V gene is TRBV12-3 or TRBV12-4, the J gene TRBJ2-1, with D tentatively TRBD1 (6 bases). Between the trimmed V and J ends, which lost 1 base and 5 bases, there was a span of 6 bases. The CDR3 totals 13 residues. CDR3 bases: TGTGCCAGCAGTTTAGGGGGGCACAATGAGCAGTTCTTC. It is translated as CASSLGGHNEQFF.